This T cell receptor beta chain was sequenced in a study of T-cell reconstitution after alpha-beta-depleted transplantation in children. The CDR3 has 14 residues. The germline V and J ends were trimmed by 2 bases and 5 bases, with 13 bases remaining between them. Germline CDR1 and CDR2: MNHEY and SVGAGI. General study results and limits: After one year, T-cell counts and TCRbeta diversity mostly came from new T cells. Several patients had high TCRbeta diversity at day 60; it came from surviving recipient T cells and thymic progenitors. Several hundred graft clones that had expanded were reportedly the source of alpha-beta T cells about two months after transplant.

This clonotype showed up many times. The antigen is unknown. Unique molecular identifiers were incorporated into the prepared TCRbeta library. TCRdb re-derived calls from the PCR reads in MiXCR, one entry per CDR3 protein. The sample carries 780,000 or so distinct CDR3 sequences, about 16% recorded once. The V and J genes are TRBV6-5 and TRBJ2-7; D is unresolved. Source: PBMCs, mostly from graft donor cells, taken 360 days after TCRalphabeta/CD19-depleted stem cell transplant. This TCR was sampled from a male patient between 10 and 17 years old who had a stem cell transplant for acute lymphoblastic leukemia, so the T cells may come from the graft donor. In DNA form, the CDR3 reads TGTGCCAGCAGTTACGCAGCCCCCGGCGACGAGCAGTACTTC. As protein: CASSYAAPGDEQYF.